Each of the 29 T cell receptor beta chains below was sequenced from the same sample in a study of shared clonotypes between healthy human individuals. TCRdb's copy holds only in-frame clones and misses some; the assay was immunoSEQ multiplex PCR. The sample includes about 1.5 million clones, around 97% of them seen just once. Sequencing used naive CD4+ T cells sorted from blood. The subset here: CD45RA+ positively selected. The receptor set was obtained from a man aged 30-40 years in good health.

This sequence joins TRBV25-1 and TRBJ1-4, with 9 positions matching TRBD1. The CDR3 has 14 residues. V was clipped by 7 bases and J by 5 bases; unmatched bases: 5. Germline V gene lookup returns CDR1 MGHDK and CDR2 SYGVNS. The CDR3 protein is CASIPGQGNEKLFF. CDR3 nucleotide sequence: TGTGCCAGCATCCCCGGACAGGGGAATGAAAAACTGTTTTTT.

The chain couples TRBV19 to TRBJ1-5, with D possibly being TRBD1 (6 bases). The CDR3 covers 13 residues. Germline V gene sequence: CDR1 LNHDA, CDR2 SQIVND (reference sequence). Trimming took off 5 bases at V and 15 bases at J, with 20 bases between the two ends. The CDR3 sequence: CASSSSQTGLGHF. The CDR3 DNA reads TGTGCCAGTAGTTCTTCCCAAACAGGGTTGGGGCATTTT.

The V call is TRBV6-5, the J call TRBJ1-2, with D possibly matching TRBD1 (5 bases). CDR3 size: 13 residues. V lost 9 bases, J lost 1 base, and 12 bases lay in between. Per the germline V gene, CDR1 is MNHEY and CDR2 is SVGAGI. The CDR3 DNA reads TGTGCCAGTGCCCAGGGAAATAACTATGGCTACACCTTC. Its translation is CASAQGNNYGYTF.

V is TRBV23-1 and J is TRBJ1-2, with D uncertain. TRBV23-1 is recorded as an ORF, its role being uncertain. The CDR3 totals 19 residues. V was clipped by 5 bases and J by 1 base, with 26 bases between them. For the CDR3, the DNA is TGCGCCAGCAGTTTCAATCGTGGAGGAGGTCGGTTCGATAACTATGGCTACACCTTC. This gives the protein CASSFNRGGGRFDNYGYTF.

This chain joins TRBV27 and TRBJ1-5; no clear D. Germline V gene data show CDR1 as MNHEY and CDR2 as SMNVEV (reference sequence). This CDR3 is 14 amino acids long. V shed 2 bases and J shed 5 bases, with 10 bases lying between them. CDR3 sequence: CASSLGGRDQPQHF. The CDR3 DNA sequence: TGTGCCAGCAGTTTAGGAGGTCGGGATCAGCCCCAGCATTTT.

V and J are TRBV5-5 and TRBJ2-4, with TRBD1 identical over 8 bases. Unmatched junction bases numbered 5, after V lost 0 bases and J lost 6 bases. The CDR3 has 15 residues. The V gene's germline CDR1 is SGHKS and CDR2 YYEKEE (reference sequence). DNA of the CDR3: TGTGCCAGCAGCTTGGGAGGACAGGGTGGAAACATTCAGTACTTC. It translates to CASSLGGQGGNIQYF.

The chain carries TRBV6-5 and TRBJ1-5, with TRBD1 as a possible D gene (5 bases). The CDR3 sequence is 14 residues long. Trimming removed 2 bases at V and 6 bases at J, with 11 bases between. From germline, CDR1 is MNHEY and CDR2 SVGAGI. CDR3 in DNA: TGTGCCAGCAGTTACAGAGGGGACGGTCAGCCCCAGCATTTT. It yields the protein CASSYRGDGQPQHF.

This chain connects TRBV27 to TRBJ1-2; 10 bases match TRBD1. J lost 0 bases, V lost 6 bases, and 13 bases had no gene match. The CDR3 contains 18 residues. Looked up from germline, CDR1 is MNHEY and CDR2 is SMNVEV (reference sequence). The CDR3 coding sequence is TGTGCCAGCAGAAAAAGCAGGGACAGGGGAGAAACTAACTATGGCTACACCTTC. Protein product: CASRKSRDRGETNYGYTF.

The chain has TRBV6-5 and TRBJ2-2; 9 bases align to TRBD1. The V gene end was trimmed by 4 bases and the J gene end by 4 bases; junction bases not matched to a gene: 7. Germline V gives CDR1 MNHEY, CDR2 SVGAGI. This CDR3 contains 16 residues. The CDR3 bases are TGTGCCAGCAGTTCGGGACAGGGTATGGGCACCGGGGAGCTGTTTTTT. It yields the protein CASSSGQGMGTGELFF.

The CDR3: CASSLAVGGFRYDEQYF. In DNA, the CDR3 is TGTGCCAGCAGCTTGGCGGTGGGGGGGTTTCGGTACGACGAGCAGTACTTC. The gene calls are TRBV5-6 and TRBJ2-7; 7 bases align to TRBD2. With 0 bases clipped from V and 5 bases from J, the junction kept 14 bases outside the gene matches. The CDR3 loop spans 17 amino acids. Per the germline V gene, CDR1 is SGHDT and CDR2 is YYEEEE.

This clone has just one count. The V call is TRBV27, the J call TRBJ2-3; D possibly corresponds to TRBD1 (7 bases). Germline V lookup: CDR1 MNHEY, CDR2 SMNVEV (reference sequence). Trimming pared 3 bases from V and 9 bases from J, leaving 13 bases between. CDR3 size: 13 residues. The CDR3 DNA sequence: TGTGCCAGCAGTTTTAACAGGGGAGGCACGCAGTATTTT. This gives the protein CASSFNRGGTQYF.

J is TRBJ2-3 and V is TRBV7-6; the D gene is possibly TRBD2 (6 bases). V was trimmed by 2 bases and J by 3 bases, leaving 12 bases between them. CDR3 size: 15 residues. CDR1 and CDR2 (germline): SGHVS, FNYEAQ. The CDR3 coding sequence is TGTGCCAGCAGCTTAAGGGCCAGCGGGACAGATACGCAGTATTTT. This translates into CASSLRASGTDTQYF.

J is TRBJ2-7 and V is TRBV6-6, with 10 positions matching TRBD2. Germline V gene sequence: CDR1 MNHNY, CDR2 SVGAGI (reference sequence). The CDR3 has 15 amino acids. With V trimmed by 4 bases and J by 2 bases, 5 bases remained unmatched. CDR3 in amino acids: CASSSTSGAPYEQYF. The CDR3 DNA sequence: TGTGCCAGCAGTTCAACTAGCGGGGCCCCCTACGAGCAGTACTTC.

J is TRBJ2-1 and V is TRBV7-8; D is uncertain. From germline, CDR1 is SGHVS and CDR2 FQNEAQ. V was cut by 11 bases and J by 0 bases, with 11 bases left in between. This CDR3 is built from 13 residues. The CDR3 sequence: CAGGVSSYNEQFF. The CDR3 coding sequence is TGTGCCGGCGGCGTTAGCTCCTACAATGAGCAGTTCTTC.

The rearrangement uses TRBV5-1 and TRBJ2-7, with a tentative D call TRBD2 (6 bases). The CDR3 is made up of 15 amino acids. Trimming shortened V by 4 bases and J by 2 bases, and 16 bases separated the two germline ends. CDR1 and CDR2 (germline): SGHRS, YFSETQ. DNA for the CDR3: TGCGCCAGCAGCCCCCCCCTAGCGTACACCTACGAGCAGTACTTC. It codes for CASSPPLAYTYEQYF.

The chain combines TRBV4-2 with TRBJ1-1; D gene uncertain. CDR3 length: 16 amino acids. V lost 5 bases and J 2 bases, leaving 18 bases between the germline ends. Germline assignment: CDR1 LGHNA and CDR2 YNFKEQ. The CDR3 sequence: CASSSEGGRRNTEAFF. The CDR3 DNA sequence: TGTGCCAGCAGCTCCGAGGGAGGGCGCCGAAACACTGAAGCTTTCTTT.

The J gene is TRBJ2-7, the V gene TRBV7-2; D remains unclear. V lost 1 base and J lost 6, with 16 bases in between. CDR3 size: 15 residues. Germline V gene data show CDR1 as SGHTA and CDR2 as FQGNSA. The CDR3 nucleotides read TGTGCCAGCAGCTTAGGGGTGGAGAGATTGAGCGAGCAGTACTTC. Translating it yields CASSLGVERLSEQYF.

The chain recombines TRBV2 with TRBJ2-7; 7 bases fit TRBD2. CDR3 size: 12 residues. V lost 9 bases, J lost 6 bases, and 8 bases stayed unmatched. The germline CDR1 and CDR2 sequences are SNHLY and FYNNEI. The CDR3 nucleotides are TGTGCCAGTGAGAATCCGGGAGGCGAGCAGTACTTC. Protein: CASENPGGEQYF.

Comment on this clone: Other DNA sequences in this sample translate to the same CDR3. The genes are TRBV28 and TRBJ2-7; D uncertain. Germline V gene lookup returns CDR1 MDHEN and CDR2 SYDVKM. The CDR3 consists of 12 residues. Trimming took off 4 bases at V and 3 bases at J, with 7 bases between the two ends. The CDR3 coding sequence is TGTGCCAGCAGTTCCCTCGGCTACGAGCAGTACTTC. It codes for CASSSLGYEQYF. Full variable domain (remainder filled in from reference TRBV28 and TRBJ2-7): DVKVTQSSRYLVKRTGEKVFLECVQDMDHENMFWYRQDPGLGLRLIYFSYDVKMKEKGDIPEGYSVSREKKERFSLILESASTNQTSMYLCASSSLGYEQYFGPGTRLTVT.

This sequence joins TRBV28 and TRBJ1-1; 7 bases are a match to TRBD1. The CDR3 runs 14 residues. The V gene end was trimmed by 4 bases and the J gene end by 4 bases; junction bases not matched to a gene: 6. CDR1 and CDR2 (germline): MDHEN, SYDVKM. CDR3 sequence reads: CASSSTRTGTEAFF. The CDR3 region has the DNA TGTGCCAGCAGTTCCACTCGGACAGGCACTGAAGCTTTCTTT.

The rearrangement uses TRBV11-2 and TRBJ2-7; a possible D gene is TRBD2 (6 bases). The CDR3 runs 15 residues. Germline assignment: CDR1 SGHAT and CDR2 FQNNGV. Between the trimmed V and J ends, which lost 5 bases and 0 bases, there was a span of 14 bases. The CDR3 spells CASSARGLGSYEQYF. The CDR3 DNA follows: TGTGCCAGCAGCGCCCGGGGGTTAGGCTCCTACGAGCAGTACTTC.

V and J are TRBV19 and TRBJ2-2; D perhaps matches TRBD1 (6 bases). V was clipped by 6 bases and J by 0 bases, with 11 bases between them. CDR1 is LNHDA and CDR2 is SQIVND in the germline V gene (reference sequence). The CDR3 extends over 15 amino acids. In DNA, the CDR3 is TGTGCCAGTAGACTACAGGGCGCGAACACCGGGGAGCTGTTTTTT. It codes for CASRLQGANTGELFF.

The chain links TRBV7-3 to TRBJ2-5, with D unclear. CDR1 is SGHTA, CDR2 FQGTGA, per germline. V shed 6 bases and J shed 1 base, with 9 bases lying between them. CDR3 length: 13 amino acids. The CDR3 DNA reads as TGTGCCAGCAGTTCAGGACCCCAAGAGACCCAGTACTTC. This sequence encodes CASSSGPQETQYF.

Concerning this clone itself: This specimen includes other DNA sequences encoding the same CDR3. The chain employs TRBV6-1 and TRBJ1-1, with D perhaps TRBD1 (5 bases). This CDR3 spans 14 amino acids. Germline values: CDR1 MNHNS, CDR2 SASEGT. Trimming cost V 3 bases and J 4 bases, with 12 bases left between them. CDR3 nucleotide sequence: TGTGCCAGCAGTGAGGCCCCTGGGGGCACTGAAGCTTTCTTT. Its translation: CASSEAPGGTEAFF.

The V call is TRBV10-1, the J call TRBJ2-1, with 11 bases fitting TRBD2. Trimming cost V 6 bases and J 6 bases; bases outside gene matches: 4. The CDR3 sequence is 14 residues long. Germline V gene lookup returns CDR1 WNHNN and CDR2 SYGVQD (reference sequence). For the CDR3, the DNA is TGCGCCAGCAGGGCGACTAGCGGGGTCAATGAGCAGTTCTTC. Translation: CASRATSGVNEQFF.

The chain uses TRBV18 and TRBJ1-5; D is unresolved. Between the trimmed V and J ends, which lost 0 bases and 6 bases, there was a span of 12 bases. This CDR3 contains 15 residues. The germline V gene has CDR1 KGHSH and CDR2 LQKENI. The CDR3 sequence: CASSPPFTTGQPQHF. The CDR3 nucleotides are TGTGCCAGCTCACCACCGTTCACGACGGGTCAGCCCCAGCATTTT. The full variable domain, rest sourced from reference TRBV18 and TRBJ1-5, is NAGVMQNPRHLVRRRGQEARLRCSPMKGHSHVYWYRQLPEEGLKFMVYLQKENIIDESGMPKERFSAEFPKEGPSILRIQQVVRGDSAAYFCASSPPFTTGQPQHFGDGTRLSIL.

J is TRBJ1-5 and V is TRBV6-1, with a weak D call TRBD1 (5 bases). CDR1 and CDR2 from the germline V gene are MNHNS and SASEGT. The CDR3 covers 17 residues. Trimming pared 4 bases from V and 1 base from J, leaving 17 bases between. The CDR3 is CASSVPPRTLSNQPQHF. The DNA for the CDR3 is TGTGCCAGCAGTGTCCCTCCTCGGACACTGAGCAATCAGCCCCAGCATTTT.

V gene TRBV5-4 combines with J gene TRBJ2-2, with 11 nucleotides matching TRBD2. The CDR3 has 19 amino acids. V lost 4 bases and J lost 1; bases outside the gene matches: 12. From germline, CDR1 is SGHNT and CDR2 YYREEE (reference sequence). The CDR3 sequence: CASSVGFLGLAENTGELFF. In nucleotides, the CDR3 is TGTGCCAGCAGCGTGGGGTTTCTGGGACTAGCGGAGAACACCGGGGAGCTGTTTTTT.

The gene calls are TRBV6-5 and TRBJ2-1, with 12 bases aligning to TRBD2. In germline, CDR1 is MNHEY, CDR2 SVGAGI. The ends lost 4 bases at V and 6 bases at J; junction bases unmatched: 1. The CDR3 is made up of 14 amino acids. CDR3 sequence: CASSWTSGTNEQFF. The CDR3 bases are TGTGCCAGCAGTTGGACTAGCGGGACCAATGAGCAGTTCTTC.